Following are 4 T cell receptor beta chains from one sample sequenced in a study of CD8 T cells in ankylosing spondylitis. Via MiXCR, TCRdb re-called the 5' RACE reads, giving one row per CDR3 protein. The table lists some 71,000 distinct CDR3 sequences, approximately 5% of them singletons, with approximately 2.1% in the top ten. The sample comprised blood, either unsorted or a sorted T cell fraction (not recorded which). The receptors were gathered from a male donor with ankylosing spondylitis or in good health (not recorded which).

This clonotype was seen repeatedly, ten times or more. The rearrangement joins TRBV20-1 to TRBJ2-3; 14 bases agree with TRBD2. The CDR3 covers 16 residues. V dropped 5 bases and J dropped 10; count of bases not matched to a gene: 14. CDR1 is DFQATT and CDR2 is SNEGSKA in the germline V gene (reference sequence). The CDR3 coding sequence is TGCAGTGCTCCCCGGACTAGCGGGGGGCCTGAGGAAGCGCAGTATTTT. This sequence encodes CSAPRTSGGPEEAQYF.

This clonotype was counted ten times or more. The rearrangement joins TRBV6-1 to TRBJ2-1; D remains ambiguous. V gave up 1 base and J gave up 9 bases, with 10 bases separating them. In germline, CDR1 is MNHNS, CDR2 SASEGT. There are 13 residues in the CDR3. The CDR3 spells CASSEGVAGEQFF. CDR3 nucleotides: TGTGCCAGCAGTGAAGGGGTCGCAGGTGAGCAGTTCTTC.

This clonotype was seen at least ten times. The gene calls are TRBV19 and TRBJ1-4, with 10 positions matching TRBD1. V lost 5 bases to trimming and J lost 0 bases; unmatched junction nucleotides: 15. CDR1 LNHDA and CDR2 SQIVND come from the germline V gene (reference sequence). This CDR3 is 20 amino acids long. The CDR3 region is CASSFNAPGQGYTTNEKLFF. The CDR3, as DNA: TGTGCCAGTAGTTTCAATGCCCCGGGACAGGGGTATACAACTAATGAAAAACTGTTTTTT.

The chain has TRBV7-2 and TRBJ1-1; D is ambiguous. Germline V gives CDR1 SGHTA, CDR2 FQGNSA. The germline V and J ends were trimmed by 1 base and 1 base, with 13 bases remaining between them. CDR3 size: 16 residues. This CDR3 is CASSLDPRAPNTEAFF. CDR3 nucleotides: TGTGCCAGCAGCTTAGATCCCCGGGCCCCGAACACTGAAGCTTTCTTT.